What follows are 5 T cell receptor beta chains derived from one specimen sequenced in a study of cytomegalovirus exposure and HLA in healthy donors. TCRdb's table, derived via immunoSEQ multiplex PCR, lists solely in-frame clones and lacks some. In the table there are 100,000 to 150,000 clones, about 89% of which are singletons. The specimen was PBMCs. The receptors originated from a woman aged 18-29 years in good health and CMV-seronegative.

This clone was counted once. The CDR3 region has the DNA TGTGCCAGCAGTTCCCCGACAGGGGCGGACCAGTACTTC. Its translation: CASSSPTGADQYF. The rearrangement uses TRBV28 and TRBJ2-5, with TRBD1 matching 8 bases. This CDR3 has 13 amino acids. The germline V gene encodes CDR1 MDHEN and CDR2 SYDVKM. Trimming removed 4 bases from V and 10 bases from J; junction bases left unmatched: 8.

This clone was found a few times. Since no conserved phenylalanine or tryptophan closes the CDR3, a read error is the likely cause. No DNA is shown, since the ends of the CDR3 on it are uncertain; the CDR3 is the one TCRdb lists. The V call is TRBV11-3, the J call TRBJ2-7; whether TRBD2, the table's D call, matches the DNA was not checked. Per germline, CDR1 SGHNT and CDR2 YENEEA. The CDR3 is 12 residues long, ends included. CDR3 in amino acids: CASSLDSTSGRR.

The rearrangement links TRBV29-1 to TRBJ2-7; 9 bases are a match to TRBD1. With 7 bases clipped from V and 2 bases from J, the junction kept 6 bases outside the gene matches. The CDR3 consists of 13 residues. Germline CDR1 reads SQVTM; CDR2 reads ANQGSEA. CDR3 nucleotides: TGCAGCGCCGGGACAGGGACCACCTACGAGCAGTACTTC. Amino acid sequence: CSAGTGTTYEQYF.

V is TRBV7-9 and J is TRBJ1-1, with 9 positions matching TRBD1. CDR3 size: 17 residues. V lost 4 bases and J lost 2; bases outside the gene matches: 11. The germline V gene encodes CDR1 SEHNR and CDR2 FQNEAQ (reference sequence). The CDR3 is CASSSQQGARANTEAFF. DNA for the CDR3: TGTGCCAGCAGCTCTCAACAGGGGGCGCGTGCCAACACTGAAGCTTTCTTT.

The V gene is TRBV25-1, the J gene TRBJ1-1; 7 positions match TRBD1. V lost 6 bases, J lost 8 bases, and 6 bases stayed unmatched. The germline V gene has CDR1 MGHDK and CDR2 SYGVNS. The CDR3 is 12 amino acids. CDR3 DNA: TGTGCCAGCAGGAGGGAGACAGGGGAAGCTTTCTTT. It is translated as CASRRETGEAFF.